These T cell receptor beta chains were read from a single sample in a study of response to subunit inactivated influenza vaccine. TCRdb called the RT-PCR reads again in MiXCR, with one record for every CDR3 protein. Of 500,000 to 550,000 distinct CDR3 sequences listed, approximately 7.7% were seen once; the top ten hold around 12%. Specimen: PBMCs from blood, collected around 25 months after vaccination. These receptors were taken from a man in his fifties or sixties who received an inactivated influenza vaccine. Each CDR3 is given with its conserved first and last residue. Fields, in order: J gene, clone size, D gene, V gene, CDR3 protein, CDR3 DNA. D genes are given only for firm matches. The size field is filled for only some rows; it gives once, few, many or a size class.

TRBJ1-1	few	-	TRBV20-1	CSARGRGETEAFF	TGCAGTGCTAGAGGGCGGGGTGAAACTGAAGCTTTCTTT
TRBJ2-3	many	-	TRBV9	CASSVGISDTQYF	TGTGCCAGCAGCGTAGGAATCTCAGATACGCAGTATTTT
TRBJ1-1	many	-	TRBV4-3	CASSQETLSTEAFF	TGCGCCAGCAGCCAAGAAACTCTCTCCACTGAAGCTTTCTTT
TRBJ2-1	many	-	TRBV7-8	CASSPRAQLVGEQFF	TGTGCCAGCAGCCCGAGGGCCCAACTAGTCGGTGAGCAGTTCTTC
TRBJ1-2	many	TRBD1	TRBV5-1	CASSRDRDGYTF	TGCGCCAGCAGCCGGGACAGGGATGGCTACACCTTC
TRBJ2-7	few	-	TRBV7-9	CASSSRRAGESYEQYF	TGTGCCAGCAGCTCTAGAAGGGCGGGCGAGTCCTACGAGCAGTACTTC
TRBJ1-5	few	-	TRBV7-2	CASSSSSTMEKPQHF	TGTGCCAGCAGCTCATCGTCTACCATGGAAAAGCCCCAGCATTTT
TRBJ2-1	-	TRBD2	TRBV7-2	CASRRQRENRNEQFF	TGTGCCAGCAGACGTCAGCGGGAGAATAGAAATGAGCAGTTCTTC
TRBJ2-2	-	TRBD1	TRBV25-1	CASSESRGTGHGGELFF	TGTGCCAGCAGTGAATCACGCGGGACAGGGCATGGCGGGGAGCTGTTTTTT
TRBJ2-1	many	-	TRBV10-3	CAISEAFYNEQFF	TGTGCCATCAGTGAGGCGTTTTACAATGAGCAGTTCTTC
TRBJ2-2	-	TRBD2	TRBV10-2	CASSELAVTNTGELFF	TGCGCCAGCAGTGAACTAGCGGTTACGAACACCGGGGAGCTGTTTTTT
TRBJ2-5	many	-	TRBV20-1	CSARDIQGQETQYF	TGCAGTGCTAGAGATATTCAGGGGCAAGAGACCCAGTACTTC
TRBJ1-6	few	TRBD1	TRBV3-1	CASSQVHLRDRDPVSPLHF	TGTGCCAGCAGCCAAGTCCACCTCCGGGACAGGGACCCAGTATCACCCCTCCACTTT
TRBJ2-7	many	TRBD1	TRBV12-3/TRBV12-4	CASRPGQGGYEQYF	TGTGCCAGCAGGCCGGGACAGGGGGGGTACGAGCAGTACTTC
TRBJ2-2	many	-	TRBV7-2	CASSLALSGTGELFF	TGTGCCAGCAGCTTAGCGCTTTCAGGGACCGGGGAGCTGTTTTTT
TRBJ2-2	-	-	TRBV29-1	CSVDSGQNTGELFF	TGCAGCGTTGATTCAGGGCAGAACACCGGGGAGCTGTTTTTT
TRBJ2-5	few	-	TRBV12-3/TRBV12-4	CASSTSGEAQYF	TGTGCCAGCAGTACCTCAGGGGAGGCCCAGTACTTC
TRBJ2-5	-	TRBD1	TRBV20-1	CSARRTGEGRQETLYF	TGCAGTGCTAGAAGGACAGGGGAGGGAAGGCAAGAGACCCTGTACTTC
TRBJ2-6	-	-	TRBV14	CASSSLVGANVLTF	TGTGCCAGCAGTTCTCTAGTGGGGGCCAACGTCCTGACTTTC
TRBJ1-5	few	TRBD1	TRBV14	CASSQQGARDRYNQPQHF	TGTGCCAGCAGCCAACAAGGGGCTAGGGACAGGTACAATCAGCCCCAGCATTTT
TRBJ2-3	-	TRBD2	TRBV29-1	CSVVPLAGGSDTQYF	TGCAGCGTCGTGCCCCTAGCGGGAGGATCAGATACGCAGTATTTT
TRBJ2-1	few	TRBD1	TRBV20-1	CSARETGRNEQFF	TGCAGTGCTAGAGAGACAGGGAGAAATGAGCAGTTCTTC
TRBJ2-3	-	TRBD1	TRBV24-1	CATSARDRGRDTQYF	TGTGCCACCAGTGCCCGAGACAGGGGGCGAGATACGCAGTATTTT
TRBJ2-7	few	TRBD2	TRBV7-8	CASSRDYGDEQYF	TGTGCCAGCAGCCGGGACTACGGGGACGAGCAGTACTTC
TRBJ2-6	-	-	TRBV5-1	CASSLGFVGLGANVLTF	TGCGCCAGCAGCTTGGGATTCGTGGGCCTTGGGGCCAACGTCCTGACTTTC
TRBJ1-1	few	-	TRBV20-1	CSARTSGQNMNTEAFF	TGCAGTGCTAGAACCTCAGGACAGAACATGAACACTGAAGCTTTCTTT
TRBJ2-7	-	-	TRBV6-1	CAGSATMGRAYEQYF	TGTGCCGGCAGTGCCACGATGGGCAGGGCCTACGAGCAGTACTTC
TRBJ2-3	-	-	TRBV9	CASSVSGSGAPPDTQYF	TGTGCCAGCAGCGTAAGCGGTAGCGGAGCGCCCCCAGATACGCAGTATTTT
TRBJ2-2	-	TRBD1	TRBV11-2	CASSLKWDRLNTGELFF	TGTGCCAGCAGCTTGAAGTGGGACAGGCTAAACACCGGGGAGCTGTTTTTT
TRBJ1-3	-	-	TRBV30	CAWSDGDNFSGNTIYF	TGTGCCTGGAGTGACGGGGACAACTTCTCTGGAAACACCATATATTTT
TRBJ1-6	many	-	TRBV20-1	CSASPGSYNSPLHF	TGCAGTGCTAGCCCAGGGTCTTATAATTCACCCCTCCACTTT
TRBJ1-3	-	-	TRBV10-3	CAINNRSSGNTIYF	TGTGCCATCAACAACCGCAGCTCTGGAAACACCATATATTTT
TRBJ2-3	few	-	TRBV10-2	CASSLPEELGTDTQYF	TGCGCCAGCAGTCTTCCAGAGGAGCTTGGCACAGATACGCAGTATTTT
TRBJ1-1	many	-	TRBV5-1	CASSSGTHGGTEAFF	TGCGCCAGCAGCTCAGGTACACACGGAGGCACTGAAGCTTTCTTT
TRBJ2-1	-	-	TRBV28	CASTPPGRGSYNEQFF	TGTGCCAGCACCCCCCCTGGGCGTGGCTCCTACAATGAGCAGTTCTTC
TRBJ2-6	-	-	TRBV20-1	CSAHFMAHSGANVLTF	TGCAGTGCCCACTTTATGGCCCATTCTGGGGCCAACGTCCTGACTTTC
TRBJ2-7	-	-	TRBV20-1	CSARAASRYEQYF	TGCAGTGCCCGAGCCGCTAGCCGGTACGAGCAGTACTTC
TRBJ2-2	few	-	TRBV11-2	CASNPAGPETGELFF	TGTGCCAGCAACCCGGCGGGTCCTGAAACCGGGGAGCTGTTTTTT
TRBJ2-1	few	-	TRBV4-3	CASSQESNGLYNEQFF	TGCGCCAGCAGCCAAGAATCGAACGGTCTCTACAATGAGCAGTTCTTC
TRBJ1-5	few	-	TRBV20-1	CSARDTGWSNQPQHF	TGCAGTGCTAGAGATACAGGATGGAGCAATCAGCCCCAGCATTTT
TRBJ2-5	-	-	TRBV10-1	CASSAGHAETQYF	TGCGCCAGCAGCGCAGGACACGCGGAGACCCAGTACTTC
TRBJ2-1	-	-	TRBV29-1	CSVQGDSPGLTYNEQFF	TGCAGCGTTCAAGGGGACTCGCCCGGATTAACCTACAATGAGCAGTTCTTC
TRBJ2-1	-	TRBD2	TRBV28	CATAGLAGDNEQFF	TGTGCCACCGCGGGACTAGCGGGAGACAATGAGCAGTTCTTC
TRBJ2-7	few	TRBD1	TRBV15	CATSSNPGTGYEQYF	TGTGCCACCAGCAGTAACCCCGGGACAGGCTACGAGCAGTACTTC
TRBJ1-2	-	TRBD1	TRBV25-1	CASSDLGQGRPFSF	TGTGCCAGCAGTGACCTCGGACAGGGAAGACCATTCTCCTTC
TRBJ2-5	-	TRBD1	TRBV29-1	CSGDRGRETQYF	TGCAGCGGGGACAGGGGGCGAGAGACCCAGTACTTC
TRBJ1-6	many	TRBD1	TRBV20-1	CSAREGQAYNSPLHF	TGCAGTGCTAGAGAGGGACAGGCCTATAATTCACCCCTCCACTTT
TRBJ2-7	few	-	TRBV11-2	CASSLVVWGLGEQYF	TGTGCCAGCAGCCTAGTAGTGTGGGGCCTCGGGGAGCAGTACTTC
TRBJ1-2	many	TRBD1	TRBV20-1	CSAREKGARYGYTF	TGCAGTGCTAGAGAGAAGGGGGCTCGCTATGGCTACACCTTC
TRBJ2-1	-	TRBD2	TRBV10-3	CAISADSGGYNEQFF	TGTGCCATCAGTGCAGATAGCGGGGGTTACAATGAGCAGTTCTTC
TRBJ2-5	many	-	TRBV12-3/TRBV12-4	CASSLGHGQETQYF	TGTGCCAGCAGTTTGGGTCACGGCCAAGAGACCCAGTACTTC
TRBJ1-6	few	TRBD1	TRBV27	CASSLPKTGGYNSPLHF	TGTGCCAGCAGTTTGCCCAAGACAGGGGGCTATAATTCACCCCTCCACTTT
TRBJ2-6	-	-	TRBV20-1	CSARPAPLGVNVLTF	TGCAGTGCTAGGCCAGCTCCTCTGGGGGTTAACGTCCTGACTTTC
TRBJ2-3	-	TRBD2	TRBV7-2	CASSLVTSGGHTQYF	TGTGCCAGCAGCTTAGTGACTAGCGGGGGGCATACGCAGTATTTT
TRBJ2-7	few	-	TRBV7-2	CASSLVPLFQYF	TGTGCCAGCAGCTTAGTGCCGCTGTTCCAGTACTTC
TRBJ2-5	few	TRBD2	TRBV5-4	CASSVTSAQETQYF	TGTGCCAGCAGCGTGACTAGCGCGCAAGAGACCCAGTACTTC
TRBJ2-7	few	-	TRBV27	CASSSAGGAGYEQYF	TGTGCCAGCAGTTCGGCCGGTGGGGCGGGCTACGAGCAGTACTTC
TRBJ2-1	many	-	TRBV7-2	CASSWSSYNEQFF	TGTGCCAGCAGCTGGAGCTCCTACAATGAGCAGTTCTTC
TRBJ2-7	-	-	TRBV7-9	CANRLGSYEQYF	TGTGCCAATCGACTCGGGTCCTACGAGCAGTACTTC
TRBJ2-1	many	TRBD1	TRBV5-1	CASSFGSGGIHNEQFF	TGCGCCAGCAGCTTCGGGTCAGGGGGCATCCACAATGAGCAGTTCTTC